This TCR beta chain comes out of a study of T cell repertoires in cytomegalovirus infection. Overall study findings and caveats: CMV carriers having the relevant HLA were flagged by cumulative public TCR beta family frequency. In two of eight donors, the top clonotype was HLA-C-restricted CMV-specific.

TCRdb independently ran MiXCR on the reads; one entry per CDR3 protein. The sample holds some 130,000 distinct CDR3 sequences; 25% to 35% are singletons and the top ten take roughly 50%. Concerning this clonotype: Its antigen is unknown.

This CDR3 is 13 amino acids long. V was clipped by 0 bases and J by 3 bases, with 3 bases between them. The germline V gene has CDR1 LNHDA and CDR2 SQIVND (reference sequence). The specimen comprised CD8+ T cells from cultured PBMCs, sampled from culture after CMV antigen stimulation. The sequence was collected from a human donor in good health (CMV status not recorded). Some clones in this sample may be carry-over from other donors' samples. V usage is TRBV19 and J usage is TRBJ2-1; unclear D gene. CDR3 sequence: CASSIDSYNEQFF. The CDR3 region has the DNA TGTGCCAGTAGTATAGATAGCTACAATGAGCAGTTCTTC.